This TCR beta chain was identified in a study of T cell responses to AZD1222 COVID-19 vaccine. Study observations and caveats: Unmutated regions of variants are reportedly targeted by nearly half of spike-specific TCRs. There were repertoire samples only from the period after the peak T cell response. Donors in the cohort were predominantly white British and more often female, and clonal diversity was possibly underestimated.

A remark on this clone: The target antigen is unknown.

Assay: immunoSEQ multiplex PCR; the TCRdb copy retains only in-frame clones and omits some. Among 200,000 to 250,000 clones, roughly 94% were seen once, and the ten largest hold around 1.8%. The TCR sequence derives from an adult who received the MenACWY meningococcal vaccine as a control. The sequences come from peripheral blood, collected 28 days after the second dose of the MenACWY control vaccine.

DNA for the CDR3: TGTGCCAGCAGTGGGCTAGGGCTTAGTAATTCACCCCTCCACTTT. It specifies CASSGLGLSNSPLHF. The chain links TRBV27 to TRBJ1-6, with D unresolved. CDR3 length: 15 amino acids. The germline V and J ends were trimmed by 5 bases and 6 bases, with 14 bases remaining between them. CDR1 is MNHEY and CDR2 is SMNVEV in the germline V gene (reference sequence).